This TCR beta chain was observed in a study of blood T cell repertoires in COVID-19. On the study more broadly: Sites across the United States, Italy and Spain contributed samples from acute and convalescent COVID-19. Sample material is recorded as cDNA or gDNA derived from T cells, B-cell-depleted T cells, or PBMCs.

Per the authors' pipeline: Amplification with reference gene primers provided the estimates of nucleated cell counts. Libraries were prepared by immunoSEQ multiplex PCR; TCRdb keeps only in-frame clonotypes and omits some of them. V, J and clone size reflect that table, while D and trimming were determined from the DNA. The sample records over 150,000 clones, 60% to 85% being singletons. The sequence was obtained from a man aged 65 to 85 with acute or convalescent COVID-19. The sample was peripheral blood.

The CDR3 is CATSDALVKEQFF. DNA for the CDR3: TGTGCCACCAGTGACGCACTAGTGAAAGAGCAGTTCTTC. The chain is built from TRBV24-1 and TRBJ2-1, with D possibly TRBD2 on 5 matching bases. The CDR3 has 13 amino acids. Germline assignment: CDR1 KGHDR and CDR2 SFDVKD. Trimming stripped 4 bases from V and 10 bases from J, with 13 bases between.